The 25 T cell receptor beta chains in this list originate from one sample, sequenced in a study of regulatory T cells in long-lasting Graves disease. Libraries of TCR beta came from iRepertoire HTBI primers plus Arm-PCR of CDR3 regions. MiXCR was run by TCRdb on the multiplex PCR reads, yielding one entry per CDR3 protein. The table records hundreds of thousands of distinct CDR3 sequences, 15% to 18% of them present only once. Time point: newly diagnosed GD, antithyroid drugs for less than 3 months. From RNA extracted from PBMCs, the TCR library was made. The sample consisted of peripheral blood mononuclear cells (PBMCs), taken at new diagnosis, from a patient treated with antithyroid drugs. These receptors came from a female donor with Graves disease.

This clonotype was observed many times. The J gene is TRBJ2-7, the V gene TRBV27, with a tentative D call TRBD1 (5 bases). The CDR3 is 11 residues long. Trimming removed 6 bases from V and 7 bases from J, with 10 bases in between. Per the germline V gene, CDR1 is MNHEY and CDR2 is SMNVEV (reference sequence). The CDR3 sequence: CASRPNREQYF. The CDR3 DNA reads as TGTGCCAGCAGACCCAACAGGGAGCAGTACTTC.

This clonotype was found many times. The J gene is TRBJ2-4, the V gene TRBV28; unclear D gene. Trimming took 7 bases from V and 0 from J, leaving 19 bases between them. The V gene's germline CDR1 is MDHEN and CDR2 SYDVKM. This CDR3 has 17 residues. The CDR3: CASNSGVDRVAKNIQYF. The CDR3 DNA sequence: TGTGCCAGCAATTCCGGAGTAGACCGCGTAGCCAAAAACATTCAGTACTTC.

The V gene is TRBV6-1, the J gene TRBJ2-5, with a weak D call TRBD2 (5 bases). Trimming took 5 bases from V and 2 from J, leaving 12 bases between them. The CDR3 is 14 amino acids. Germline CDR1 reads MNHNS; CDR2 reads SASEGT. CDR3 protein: CASSTRRGQETQYF. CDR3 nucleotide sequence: TGTGCCAGCAGTACCCGACGGGGACAAGAGACCCAGTACTTC.

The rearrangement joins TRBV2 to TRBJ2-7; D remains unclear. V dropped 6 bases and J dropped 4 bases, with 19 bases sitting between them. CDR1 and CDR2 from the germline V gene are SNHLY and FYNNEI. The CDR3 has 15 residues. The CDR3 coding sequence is TGTGCCAGCAGCCCGGGCCTAGGCTATGGTTACGAGCAGTACTTC. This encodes CASSPGLGYGYEQYF.

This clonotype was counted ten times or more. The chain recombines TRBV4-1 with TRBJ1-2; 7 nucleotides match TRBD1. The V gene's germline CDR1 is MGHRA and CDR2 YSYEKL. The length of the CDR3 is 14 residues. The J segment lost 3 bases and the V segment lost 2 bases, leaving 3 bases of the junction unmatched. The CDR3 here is CASSQIGTDYGYTF. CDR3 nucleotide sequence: TGCGCCAGCAGCCAAATCGGGACAGACTATGGCTACACCTTC.

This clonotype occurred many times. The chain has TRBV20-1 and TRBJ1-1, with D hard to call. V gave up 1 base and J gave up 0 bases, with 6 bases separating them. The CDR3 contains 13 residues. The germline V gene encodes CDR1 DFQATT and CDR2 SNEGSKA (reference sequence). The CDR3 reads CSARARMNTEAFF. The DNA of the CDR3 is TGCAGTGCTAGAGCCAGAATGAACACTGAAGCTTTCTTT.

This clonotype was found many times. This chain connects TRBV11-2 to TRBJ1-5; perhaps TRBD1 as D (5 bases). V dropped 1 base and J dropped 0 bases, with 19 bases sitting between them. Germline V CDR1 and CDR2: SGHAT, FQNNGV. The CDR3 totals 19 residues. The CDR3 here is CASSLGTRAWVYSNQPQHF. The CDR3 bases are TGTGCCAGCAGCTTAGGTACCAGGGCATGGGTTTATAGCAATCAGCCCCAGCATTTT.

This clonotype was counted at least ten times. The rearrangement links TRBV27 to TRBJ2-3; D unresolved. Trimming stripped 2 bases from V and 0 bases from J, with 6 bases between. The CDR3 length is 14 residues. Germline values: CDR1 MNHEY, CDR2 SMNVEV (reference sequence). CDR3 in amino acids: CASSLKASTDTQYF. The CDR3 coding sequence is TGTGCCAGCAGTTTAAAGGCCAGCACAGATACGCAGTATTTT.

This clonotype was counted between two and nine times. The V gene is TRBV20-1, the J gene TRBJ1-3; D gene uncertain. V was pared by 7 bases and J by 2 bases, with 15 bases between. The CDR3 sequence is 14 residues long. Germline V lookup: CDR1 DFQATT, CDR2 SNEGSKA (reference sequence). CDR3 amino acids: CSVGPARAGNTIYF. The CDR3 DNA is TGCAGTGTCGGCCCAGCTCGGGCTGGAAACACCATATATTTT.

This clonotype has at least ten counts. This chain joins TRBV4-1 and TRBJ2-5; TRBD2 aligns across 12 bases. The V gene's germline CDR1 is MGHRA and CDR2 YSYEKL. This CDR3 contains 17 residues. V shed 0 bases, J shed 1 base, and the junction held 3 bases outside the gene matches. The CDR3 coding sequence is TGCGCCAGCAGCCAAGAATTGACTAGCGGGAGCCAAGAGACCCAGTACTTC. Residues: CASSQELTSGSQETQYF.

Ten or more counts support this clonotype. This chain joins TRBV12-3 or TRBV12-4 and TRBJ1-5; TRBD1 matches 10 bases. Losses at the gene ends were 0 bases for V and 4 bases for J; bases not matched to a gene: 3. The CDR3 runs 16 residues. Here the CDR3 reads CASSLAGTGANQPQHF. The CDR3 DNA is TGTGCCAGCAGTTTAGCAGGGACAGGGGCGAATCAGCCCCAGCATTTT.

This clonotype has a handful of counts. The CDR3 nucleotides read TGTGCCAGCAGCTTACAGGGGGCTGCTGGAAACACCATATATTTT. This codes for CASSLQGAAGNTIYF. The gene calls are TRBV9 and TRBJ1-3; 9 nucleotides line up with TRBD1. Germline loops: CDR1 SGDLS, CDR2 YYNGEE. The CDR3 is 15 residues long. With 4 bases clipped from V and 2 bases from J, the junction kept 4 bases outside the gene matches.

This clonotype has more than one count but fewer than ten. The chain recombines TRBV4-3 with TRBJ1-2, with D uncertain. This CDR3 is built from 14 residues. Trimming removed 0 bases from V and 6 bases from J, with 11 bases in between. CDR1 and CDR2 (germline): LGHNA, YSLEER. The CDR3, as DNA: TGCGCCAGCAGCCAAGAAGGTGGGGTGCATGGCTACACCTTC. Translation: CASSQEGGVHGYTF.

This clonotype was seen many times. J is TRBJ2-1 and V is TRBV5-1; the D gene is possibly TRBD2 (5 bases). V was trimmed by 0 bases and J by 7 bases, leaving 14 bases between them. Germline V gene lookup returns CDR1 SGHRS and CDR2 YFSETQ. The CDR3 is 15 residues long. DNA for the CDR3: TGCGCCAGCAGCTTGGCCTATGGTCGGGGAAATGAGCAGTTCTTC. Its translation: CASSLAYGRGNEQFF.

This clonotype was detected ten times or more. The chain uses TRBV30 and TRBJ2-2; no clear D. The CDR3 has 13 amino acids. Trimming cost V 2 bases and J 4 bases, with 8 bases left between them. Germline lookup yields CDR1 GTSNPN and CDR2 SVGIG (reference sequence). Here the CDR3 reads CAWSSQVTGELFF. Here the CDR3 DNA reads TGTGCCTGGAGTTCGCAGGTCACCGGGGAGCTGTTTTTT.

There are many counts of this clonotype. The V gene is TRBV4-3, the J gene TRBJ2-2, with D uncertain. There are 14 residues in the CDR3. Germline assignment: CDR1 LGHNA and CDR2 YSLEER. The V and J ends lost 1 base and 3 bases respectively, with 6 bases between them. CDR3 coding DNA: TGCGCCAGCAGCCAAGTCGACTACACCGGGGAGCTGTTTTTT. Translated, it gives CASSQVDYTGELFF.

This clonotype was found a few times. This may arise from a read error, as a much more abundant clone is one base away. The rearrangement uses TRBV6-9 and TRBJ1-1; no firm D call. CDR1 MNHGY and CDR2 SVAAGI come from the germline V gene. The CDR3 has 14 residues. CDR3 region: CTSSYSAVVTEAFF. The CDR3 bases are TGTACCAGCAGTTACTCAGCTGTCGTCACTGAAGCTTTCTTT.

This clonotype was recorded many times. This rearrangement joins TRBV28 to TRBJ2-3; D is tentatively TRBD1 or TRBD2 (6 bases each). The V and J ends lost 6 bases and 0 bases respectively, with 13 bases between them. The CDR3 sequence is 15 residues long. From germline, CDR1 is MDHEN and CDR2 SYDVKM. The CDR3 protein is CASSSGGRSTDTQYF. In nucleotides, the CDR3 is TGTGCCAGCAGCTCTGGGGGGCGGAGCACAGATACGCAGTATTTT.

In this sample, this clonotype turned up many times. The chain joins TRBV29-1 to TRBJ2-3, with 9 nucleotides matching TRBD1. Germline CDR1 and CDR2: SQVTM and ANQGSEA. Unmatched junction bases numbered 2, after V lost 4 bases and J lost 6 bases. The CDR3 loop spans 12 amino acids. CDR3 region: CSVAQGADTQYF. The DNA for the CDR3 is TGCAGCGTTGCACAGGGGGCTGATACGCAGTATTTT.

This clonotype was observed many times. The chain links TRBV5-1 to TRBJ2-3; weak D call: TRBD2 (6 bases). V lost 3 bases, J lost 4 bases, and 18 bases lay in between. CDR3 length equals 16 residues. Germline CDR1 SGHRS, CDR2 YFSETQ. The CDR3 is CASSSPTSLDSDTQYF. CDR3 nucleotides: TGCGCCAGCAGCTCCCCAACTAGCCTCGATTCAGATACGCAGTATTTT.

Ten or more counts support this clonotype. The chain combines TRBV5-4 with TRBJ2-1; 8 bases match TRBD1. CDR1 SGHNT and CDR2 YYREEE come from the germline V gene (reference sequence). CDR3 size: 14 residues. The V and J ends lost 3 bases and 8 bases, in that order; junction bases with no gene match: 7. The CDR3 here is CASSWGQGAYEQFF. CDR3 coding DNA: TGTGCCAGCAGCTGGGGGCAGGGGGCCTATGAGCAGTTCTTC. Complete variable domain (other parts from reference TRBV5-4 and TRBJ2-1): ETGVTQSPTHLIKTRGQQVTLRCSSQSGHNTVSWYQQALGQGPQFIFQYYREEENGRGNFPPRFSGLQFPNYSSELNVNALELDDSALYLCASSWGQGAYEQFFGPGTRLTVL.

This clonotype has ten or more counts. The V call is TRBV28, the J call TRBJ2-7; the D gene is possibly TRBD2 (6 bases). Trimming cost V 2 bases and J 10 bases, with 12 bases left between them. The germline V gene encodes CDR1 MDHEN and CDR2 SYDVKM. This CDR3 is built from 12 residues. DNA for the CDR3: TGTGCCAGCAGTTTAGGCACGGACTACCAGTACTTC. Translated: CASSLGTDYQYF.

The CDR3 DNA follows: TGTGCCAGCAGTAAACAGGGGCTCCAGGTTTACCAAGAGACCCAGTACTTC. Encoded protein: CASSKQGLQVYQETQYF. The chain couples TRBV12-3 or TRBV12-4 to TRBJ2-5; 7 bases match TRBD1. J was trimmed by 0 bases and V by 5 bases; bases with no gene match: 12. The CDR3 contains 17 residues.

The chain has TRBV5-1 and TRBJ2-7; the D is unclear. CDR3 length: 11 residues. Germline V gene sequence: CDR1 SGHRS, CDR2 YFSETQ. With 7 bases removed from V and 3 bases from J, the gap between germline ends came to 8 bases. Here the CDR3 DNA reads TGCGCCAGCGGGAACAGCTACGAGCAGTACTTC. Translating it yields CASGNSYEQYF.

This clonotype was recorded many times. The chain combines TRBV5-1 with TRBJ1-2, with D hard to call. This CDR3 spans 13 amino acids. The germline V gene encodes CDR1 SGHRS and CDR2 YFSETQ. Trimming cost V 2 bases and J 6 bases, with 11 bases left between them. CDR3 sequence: CASSFMTENGYTF. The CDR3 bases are TGCGCCAGCAGCTTTATGACGGAAAATGGCTACACCTTC.